This TCR beta chain was captured in a study of blood T cell repertoires in COVID-19. Method: immunoSEQ multiplex PCR; TCRdb's copy keeps in-frame clones and lacks some. The sample has under 80,000 clones; roughly nine tenths are singletons. V gave up 2 bases and J gave up 0 bases, with 9 bases separating them. Germline V gives CDR1 SGHDT, CDR2 YYEEEE. The CDR3 is 15 amino acids. This TCR derives from a man between 50 and 59 years old with active COVID-19. Sequences were obtained from peripheral blood. This rearrangement joins TRBV5-6 to TRBJ1-3; D might be TRBD1 (5 bases). CDR3 DNA sequence: TGTGCCAGCAGCTTAATGGGGGGCTCTGGAAACACCATATATTTT. Amino acid sequence: CASSLMGGSGNTIYF.